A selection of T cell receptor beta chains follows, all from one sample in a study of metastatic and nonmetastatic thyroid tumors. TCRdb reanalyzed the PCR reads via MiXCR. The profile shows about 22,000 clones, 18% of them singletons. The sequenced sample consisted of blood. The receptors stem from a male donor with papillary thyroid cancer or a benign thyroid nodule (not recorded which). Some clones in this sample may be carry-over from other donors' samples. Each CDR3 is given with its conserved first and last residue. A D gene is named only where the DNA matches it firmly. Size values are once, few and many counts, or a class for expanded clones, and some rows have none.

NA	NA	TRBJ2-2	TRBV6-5	TGTGCCAGCAGTTCGGCCGGCACCGGGGAGCTGTTTTTT	CASSSAGTGELFF
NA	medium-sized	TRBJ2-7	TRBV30	TGTGCCTGGAGCCTATCCGACGAGCAGTACTTC	CAWSLSDEQYF
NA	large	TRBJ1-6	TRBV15	TGTGCCACCAGCTACCCGGAGAAAGATTCACCCCTCCACTTT	CATSYPEKDSPLHF
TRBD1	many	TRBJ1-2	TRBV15	TGTGCCACCAGCCGGACAGGGAGGAATGGCTACACCTTC	CATSRTGRNGYTF
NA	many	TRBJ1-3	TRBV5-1	TGCGCCAGCAGCGCCACAGGCTCTGGAAACACCATATATTTT	CASSATGSGNTIYF
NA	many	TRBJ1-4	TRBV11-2	TGTGCCAGCAGCCGCCAACTTTCAACTAATGAAAAACTGTTTTTT	CASSRQLSTNEKLFF
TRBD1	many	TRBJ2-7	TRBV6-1	TGTGCCAGCAGTGAAGAGGGGGTGACAGGGTGGGCCCTTTGGGAGCAGTACTTC	CASSEEGVTGWALWEQYF
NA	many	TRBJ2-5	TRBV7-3	TGTGCCAGCAGCTTAAGTGGGTTGGAGACCCAGTACTTC	CASSLSGLETQYF
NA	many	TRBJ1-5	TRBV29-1	TGCAGCGTTGGAGGACCAAGGGGGCCCCAGCATTTT	CSVGGPRGPQHF
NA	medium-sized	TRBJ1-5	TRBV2	TGTGCCAGCAGTGAAAGGGGACAAAATCAGCCCCAGCATTTT	CASSERGQNQPQHF
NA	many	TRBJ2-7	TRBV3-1	TGTGCCAGCAGCCAACAGGGGAAAAGGTCCTACGAGCAGTACTTC	CASSQQGKRSYEQYF
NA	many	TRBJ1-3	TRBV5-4	TGTGCCAGCAGCTTGGTCCCCGAGAACACCATATATTTT	CASSLVPENTIYF
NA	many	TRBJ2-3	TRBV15	TGTGCCACCAGCACGGGAGATACGCAGTATTTT	CATSTGDTQYF
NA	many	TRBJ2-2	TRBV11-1	TGTGCCAGCAGCTTAGTCGCCGGGCTCGACACCGGGGAGCTGTTTTTT	CASSLVAGLDTGELFF
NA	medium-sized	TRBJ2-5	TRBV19	TGTGCCAGTAGTCCGGAAGAGGGGGAGACCCAGTACTTC	CASSPEEGETQYF
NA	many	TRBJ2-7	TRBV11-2	TGTGCCAGCAGCACAGGTAACCCTTCCTCCTACGAGCAGTACTTC	CASSTGNPSSYEQYF
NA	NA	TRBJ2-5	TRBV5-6	TGTGCCAGCAGCTTGGCTTTCCATGGGAGGGAGACCCAGTACTTC	CASSLAFHGRETQYF
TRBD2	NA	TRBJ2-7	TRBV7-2	TGTGCCAGCAGTTACTTTAGCGGGAGCTCCTACGAGCAGTACTTC	CASSYFSGSSYEQYF
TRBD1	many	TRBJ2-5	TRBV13	TGTGCCAGCACCGGGACAGGGAAAGAGACCCAGTACTTC	CASTGTGKETQYF
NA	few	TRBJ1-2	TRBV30	TGTGCCTGTCCTGTTTTAATGTTGGGTCCGGCTAACTATGGCTACACCTTC	CACPVLMLGPANYGYTF
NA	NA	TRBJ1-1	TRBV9	TGTGCCAGCGGGGGACTGAACACTGAAGCTTTCTTT	CASGGLNTEAFF
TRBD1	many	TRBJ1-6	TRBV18	TGTGCCAGCTCACCAGGACAGGATTATAATTCACCCCTCCACTTT	CASSPGQDYNSPLHF
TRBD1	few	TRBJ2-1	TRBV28	TGTGCCAGCAGTTTAAGGACAGGAGCCTACAATGAGCAGTTCTTC	CASSLRTGAYNEQFF
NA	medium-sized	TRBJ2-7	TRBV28	TGTGCCAGCAGTTTACCGGGGATCGAGCAGTACTTC	CASSLPGIEQYF
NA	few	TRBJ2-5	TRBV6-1	TGTGCCAGCAGTGATCCCCCCCGGGAGACCCAGTACTTC	CASSDPPRETQYF
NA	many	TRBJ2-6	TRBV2	TGTGCCAGCATGGGGATGGCCAACGTCCTGACTTTC	CASMGMANVLTF
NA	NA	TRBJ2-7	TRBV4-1	TGCGCCAGCAGCCCCAGGGACGGGTACTACGAGCAGTACTTC	CASSPRDGYYEQYF
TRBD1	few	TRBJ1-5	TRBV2	TGTGCCAGCAGACCAACAGGGGGCGGGGAGCCCCAGCATTTT	CASRPTGGGEPQHF
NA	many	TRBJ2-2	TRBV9	TGTGCCAGCAGCGTAGGAGATCAAGGGTCCGGGGAGCTGTTTTTT	CASSVGDQGSGELFF
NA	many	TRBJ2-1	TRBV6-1	TGTGCCAGCAGCCACGGACGGAGCTCCTACAATGAGCAGTTCTTC	CASSHGRSSYNEQFF
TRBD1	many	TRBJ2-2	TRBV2	TGTGCCAGCAAGGGACAGGGCGGGAACACCGGGGAGCTGTTTTTT	CASKGQGGNTGELFF
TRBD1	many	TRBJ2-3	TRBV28	TGTGCCAGCAGTTTAAGACAGGGAACAGATACGCAGTATTTT	CASSLRQGTDTQYF
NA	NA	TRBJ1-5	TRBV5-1	TGCGCCAGCAGCTCGGGGATGACAGACAATCAGCCTCAGCACTTT	CASSSGMTDNQPQHF
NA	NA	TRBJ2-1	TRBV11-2	TGTGCCAGCAGCTTAGAGTACGGGGGCTACAATGAGCAGTTCTTC	CASSLEYGGYNEQFF
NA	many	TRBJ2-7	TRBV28	TGTGCCAGCAGTTTGAGTCCTTACTACGAGCAGTACTTC	CASSLSPYYEQYF
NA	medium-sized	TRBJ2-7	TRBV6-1	TGTGCCAGCAGTGAGGAGGCATGGAACTACGAGCAGTACTTC	CASSEEAWNYEQYF
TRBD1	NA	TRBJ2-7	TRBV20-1	TGCAGTGCGTTCAGGGACAGGGGCCACGAGCAGCACTTC	CSAFRDRGHEQHF
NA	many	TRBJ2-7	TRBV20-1	TGCAGTCCCCAGGTGACTACCTACGAGCAGTACTTC	CSPQVTTYEQYF
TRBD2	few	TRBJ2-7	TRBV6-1	TGTGCCATTTCCAGCGGGAGGGGAGAGCAGTACTTC	CAISSGRGEQYF
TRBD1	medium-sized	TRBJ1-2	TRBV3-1	TGTGCCAGCAGCCAAGTGACAGGGCCCAGCGGCTATGGCTACACCTTC	CASSQVTGPSGYGYTF
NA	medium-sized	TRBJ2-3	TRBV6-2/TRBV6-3	TGTGCCAGCAGTTATACAGGAGCTAGCACAGATACGCAGTATTTT	CASSYTGASTDTQYF
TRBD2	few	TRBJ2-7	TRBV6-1	TGTGCCAGCAGTTGGGGACTAGCGGGAACCCACGAGCAGTACTTC	CASSWGLAGTHEQYF
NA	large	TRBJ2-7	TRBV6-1	TGTGCCGAGCCCCCAGGGGACACCTACGAGCAGTACTTC	CAEPPGDTYEQYF
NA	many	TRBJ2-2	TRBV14	TGTGCCAGCAGCCAATTAGGACACCGTCCCGGGGAGCTGTTTTTT	CASSQLGHRPGELFF
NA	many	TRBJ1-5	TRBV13	TGTGCCGGCAGCTTAGATCCCAGGGGAAGAAGCAATCAGCCCCAGCATTTT	CAGSLDPRGRSNQPQHF
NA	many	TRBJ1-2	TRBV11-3	TGTGCCAGCAGCCGGGACAACTATGGCTACACCTTC	CASSRDNYGYTF
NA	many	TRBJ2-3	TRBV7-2	TGTGCCAGCAGCCCTAGCGGGACAGGGTATCCAGATACGCAGTATTTT	CASSPSGTGYPDTQYF
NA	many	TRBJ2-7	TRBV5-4	TGTGCCAGCAGGGATGGGGACGGATTCTACGAGCAGTACTTC	CASRDGDGFYEQYF
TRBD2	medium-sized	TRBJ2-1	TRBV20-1	TGCAGTGCCGGGAGGGTAGCGGACCACAATGAGCAGTTCTTC	CSAGRVADHNEQFF
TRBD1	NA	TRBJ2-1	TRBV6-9	TGTGCCAGCAGTTATTCCCCAATGACGACAGGGAGCTCCTACAATGAGCAGTTCTTC	CASSYSPMTTGSSYNEQFF
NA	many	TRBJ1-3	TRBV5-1	TGCGCCAGCAGCTTCGGTGCGGCCTCAACCTCTGGAAACACCATATATTTT	CASSFGAASTSGNTIYF
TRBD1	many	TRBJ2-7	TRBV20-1	TGCAGTGCTAGACGGACAGGGACCTACGAGCAGTACTTC	CSARRTGTYEQYF
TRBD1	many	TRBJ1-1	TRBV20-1	TGCAGTGCTAGAAGCTCCGGGACAGGGGGCTCTGGGGGCACTGAAGCTTTCTTT	CSARSSGTGGSGGTEAFF